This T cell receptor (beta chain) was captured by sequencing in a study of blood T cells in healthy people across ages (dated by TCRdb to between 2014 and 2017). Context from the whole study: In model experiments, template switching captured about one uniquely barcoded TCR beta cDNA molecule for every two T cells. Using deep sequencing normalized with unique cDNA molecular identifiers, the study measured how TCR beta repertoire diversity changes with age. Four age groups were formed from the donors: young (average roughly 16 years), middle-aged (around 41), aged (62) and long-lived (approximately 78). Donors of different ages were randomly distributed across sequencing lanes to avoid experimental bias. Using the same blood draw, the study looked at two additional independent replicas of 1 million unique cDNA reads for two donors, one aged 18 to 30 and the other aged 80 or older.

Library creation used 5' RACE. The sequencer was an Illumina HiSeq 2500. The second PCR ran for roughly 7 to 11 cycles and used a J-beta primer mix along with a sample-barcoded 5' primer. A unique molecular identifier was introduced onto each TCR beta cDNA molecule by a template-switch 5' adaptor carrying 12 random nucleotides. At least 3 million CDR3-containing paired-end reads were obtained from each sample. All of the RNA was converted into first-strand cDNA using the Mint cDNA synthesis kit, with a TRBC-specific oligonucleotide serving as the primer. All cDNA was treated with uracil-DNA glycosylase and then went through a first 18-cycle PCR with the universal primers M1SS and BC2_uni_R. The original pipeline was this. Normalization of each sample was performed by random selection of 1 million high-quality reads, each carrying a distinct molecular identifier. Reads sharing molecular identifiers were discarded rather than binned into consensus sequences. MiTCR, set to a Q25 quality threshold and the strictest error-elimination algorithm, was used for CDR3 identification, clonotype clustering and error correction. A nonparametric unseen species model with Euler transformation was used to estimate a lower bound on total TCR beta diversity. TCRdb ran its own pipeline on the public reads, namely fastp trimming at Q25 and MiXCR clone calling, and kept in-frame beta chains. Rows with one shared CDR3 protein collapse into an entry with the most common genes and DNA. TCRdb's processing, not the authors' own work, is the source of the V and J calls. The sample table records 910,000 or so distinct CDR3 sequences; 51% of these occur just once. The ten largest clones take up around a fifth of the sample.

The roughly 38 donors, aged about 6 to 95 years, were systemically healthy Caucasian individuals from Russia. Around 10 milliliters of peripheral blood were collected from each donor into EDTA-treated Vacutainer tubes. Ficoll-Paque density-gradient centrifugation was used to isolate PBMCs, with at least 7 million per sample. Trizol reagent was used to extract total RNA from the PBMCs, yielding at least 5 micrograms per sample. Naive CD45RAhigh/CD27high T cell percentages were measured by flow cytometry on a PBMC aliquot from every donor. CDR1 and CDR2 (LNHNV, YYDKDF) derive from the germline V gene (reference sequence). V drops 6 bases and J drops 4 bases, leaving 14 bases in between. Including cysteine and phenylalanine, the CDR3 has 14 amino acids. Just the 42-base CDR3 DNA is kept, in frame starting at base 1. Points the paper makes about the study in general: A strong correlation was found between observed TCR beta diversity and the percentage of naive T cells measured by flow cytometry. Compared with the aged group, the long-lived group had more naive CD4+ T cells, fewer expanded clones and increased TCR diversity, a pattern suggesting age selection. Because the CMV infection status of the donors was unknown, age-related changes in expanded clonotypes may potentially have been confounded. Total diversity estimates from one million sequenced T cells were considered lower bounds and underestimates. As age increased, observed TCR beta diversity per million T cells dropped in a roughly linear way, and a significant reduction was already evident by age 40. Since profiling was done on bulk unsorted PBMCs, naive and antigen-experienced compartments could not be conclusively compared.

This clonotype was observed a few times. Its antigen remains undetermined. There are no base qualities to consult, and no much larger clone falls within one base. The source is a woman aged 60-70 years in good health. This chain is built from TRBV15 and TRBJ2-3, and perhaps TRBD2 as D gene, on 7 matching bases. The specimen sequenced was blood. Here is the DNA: TGTGCCACCAGAGGGGGGGGGTTAGCAGATACGCAGTATTTT. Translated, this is CATRGGGLADTQYF.